These T cell receptor beta chains were read from a single sample in a study of T-cell memory formation after mild COVID-19. TCRdb processed the 5' RACE reads anew with MiXCR; each CDR3 protein has one entry. Of roughly 580,000 distinct CDR3 sequences in the sample, more than 15% were seen once. The sequencing sample was made of PBMCs or a T cell subset sorted from them (not recorded which). These receptors were taken from an adult woman who had mild COVID-19 (a few samples of this study predate the infection). Cell type and time point are not known. Both conserved end residues are part of each CDR3. D genes are given only for firm matches. Clone size, where shown, is once, few, many, or a class for clones that have expanded.

d_gene | j_gene | v_gene | abundance | CDR3aa | CDR3nt
- | TRBJ2-7 | TRBV30 | few | CAWSWGYSSYEQYF | TGTGCCTGGAGTTGGGGTTACAGCTCCTACGAGCAGTACTTC
TRBD2 | TRBJ2-3 | TRBV7-2 | few | CASSLTSGRPPDTQYF | TGTGCCAGCAGCTTAACTAGCGGGAGGCCCCCAGATACGCAGTATTTT
TRBD2 | TRBJ2-7 | TRBV2 | few | CASSGLAGHEQYF | TGTGCCAGCAGTGGTCTAGCGGGCCACGAGCAGTACTTC
- | TRBJ2-1 | TRBV20-1 | few | CSHDSYNEQFF | TGCAGCCACGACTCCTACAATGAGCAGTTCTTC
- | TRBJ2-2 | TRBV12-3/TRBV12-4 | many | CASSFQGGSTGELFF | TGTGCCAGCAGTTTCCAGGGGGGGAGCACCGGGGAGCTGTTTTTT
- | TRBJ2-6 | TRBV7-3 | - | CASSFQPGSGANVLTF | TGTGCCAGCAGCTTCCAACCTGGGTCCGGGGCCAACGTCCTGACTTTC
- | TRBJ1-1 | TRBV11-1 | - | CASSSGQVTPGDTEAFF | TGTGCCAGCAGCTCGGGGCAGGTCACACCGGGGGACACTGAAGCTTTCTTT
- | TRBJ2-7 | TRBV29-1 | few | CSVEVWAGSTYEQYF | TGCAGCGTTGAAGTCTGGGCAGGGAGCACCTACGAGCAGTACTTC
- | TRBJ1-1 | TRBV6-6 | - | CASVINTEAFF | TGTGCCAGCGTGATCAACACTGAAGCTTTCTTT
- | TRBJ1-5 | TRBV7-2 | - | CASSPIIAGPNQPQHF | TGTGCCAGCAGCCCGATAATTGCGGGTCCCAATCAGCCCCAGCATTTT
- | TRBJ2-1 | TRBV28 | - | CASGLIGGQFF | TGTGCCAGCGGTTTGATTGGAGGCCAGTTCTTC
- | TRBJ2-4 | TRBV4-3 | many | CASSQEPRAKNIQYF | TGCGCCAGCAGCCAAGAGCCGAGAGCCAAAAACATTCAGTACTTC
- | TRBJ1-2 | TRBV7-9 | - | CASRPFGENYGYTF | TGTGCCAGCAGACCCTTCGGAGAGAACTATGGCTACACCTTC
- | TRBJ2-2 | TRBV3-1 | many | CASSQGLSANTGELFF | TGTGCCAGCAGCCAAGGCTTGTCAGCGAACACCGGGGAGCTGTTTTTT
- | TRBJ1-5 | TRBV20-1 | - | CSARDERVGQGNQPQHF | TGCAGTGCTAGAGATGAGCGGGTGGGGCAGGGCAATCAGCCCCAGCATTTT
- | TRBJ1-5 | TRBV12-3/TRBV12-4 | - | CASSFEVYYSNQPQHF | TGTGCCAGCAGTTTTGAGGTTTACTATAGCAATCAGCCCCAGCATTTT
- | TRBJ2-1 | TRBV3-1 | - | CASSQEKGRGRAVEQFF | TGTGCCAGCAGCCAAGAAAAAGGGCGGGGGCGAGCTGTTGAGCAGTTCTTC
- | TRBJ2-2 | TRBV11-2 | few | CASSTTWGNTGELFF | TGTGCCAGCAGCACAACATGGGGGAACACCGGGGAGCTGTTTTTT
- | TRBJ2-7 | TRBV6-4 | few | CASSERVGSYEQYF | TGTGCCAGCAGTGAAAGGGTCGGAAGCTACGAGCAGTACTTC
- | TRBJ2-1 | TRBV20-1 | few | CSARLALNEQFF | TGCAGTGCTAGACTAGCCCTCAATGAGCAGTTCTTC
- | TRBJ1-2 | TRBV6-6 | few | CASSYPGYGYTF | TGTGCCAGCAGTTACCCAGGCTATGGCTACACCTTC
- | TRBJ2-7 | TRBV7-9 | - | CASSLPSRTSSYEQYF | TGTGCCAGCAGCTTACCGAGCCGGACCAGCTCCTACGAGCAGTACTTC
- | TRBJ2-6 | TRBV7-3 | - | CASSPRLRGEGAGANVLTF | TGTGCCAGCAGCCCCCGCCTAAGGGGGGAGGGAGCCGGGGCCAACGTCCTGACTTTC
TRBD1 | TRBJ2-7 | TRBV5-1 | once | CASSLQTGTGKDEQYF | TGCGCCAGCAGCCTACAAACCGGGACAGGGAAAGACGAGCAGTACTTC
- | TRBJ2-1 | TRBV7-6 | - | CASSHPVGEQFF | TGTGCCAGCAGCCATCCAGTAGGTGAGCAGTTCTTC
TRBD1 | TRBJ2-5 | TRBV5-4 | - | CASSSDRSQETQYF | TGTGCCAGCAGTTCGGACAGGTCCCAAGAGACCCAGTACTTC
- | TRBJ1-2 | TRBV6-6 | few | CASSKGRDVAGGYTF | TGTGCCAGCAGTAAAGGGCGGGACGTCGCCGGTGGCTACACCTTC
TRBD2 | TRBJ2-1 | TRBV6-2/TRBV6-3 | - | CASQRTSGGHHEQFF | TGTGCCAGCCAAAGGACTAGCGGGGGGCATCATGAGCAGTTCTTC
TRBD2 | TRBJ2-1 | TRBV5-4 | - | CASSTKRGIPTYNEQFF | TGTGCCAGCAGCACCAAGCGGGGGATCCCCACCTACAATGAGCAGTTCTTC
- | TRBJ1-5 | TRBV24-1 | few | CATSGTGTLNQPQHF | TGTGCCACCAGCGGAACAGGGACTCTCAATCAGCCCCAGCATTTT
- | TRBJ2-1 | TRBV2 | few | CADRQSGEQFF | TGTGCCGATCGACAAAGCGGCGAGCAGTTCTTC
TRBD2 | TRBJ2-1 | TRBV5-1 | - | CASTSLAGGPYNEQFF | TGCGCCAGCACATCGCTAGCGGGGGGTCCTTACAATGAGCAGTTCTTC
- | TRBJ2-2 | TRBV15 | - | CATSSFPSGPGELFF | TGTGCCACCAGCAGCTTCCCGTCGGGGCCCGGGGAGCTGTTTTTT
- | TRBJ2-1 | TRBV5-1 | few | CASSFLAHYNEQFF | TGCGCCAGCAGCTTCCTAGCGCATTACAATGAGCAGTTCTTC
- | TRBJ2-7 | TRBV3-1 | - | CASSQIFYEQYF | TGTGCCAGCAGCCAAATTTTCTACGAGCAGTACTTC
TRBD2 | TRBJ2-3 | TRBV4-1 | few | CASSQDWTGGPSDTQYF | TGCGCCAGCAGCCAAGATTGGACGGGGGGGCCATCAGATACGCAGTATTTT
- | TRBJ2-7 | TRBV4-3 | few | CASSQDRLIGHKKF | TGCGCCAGCAGCCAAGACCGTTTGATCGGGCACAAAAAATTC
TRBD2 | TRBJ2-7 | TRBV3-1 | few | CASSQPGLAGRYEQYF | TGTGCCAGCAGCCAGCCGGGACTAGCGGGAAGATACGAGCAGTACTTC
- | TRBJ2-1 | TRBV7-3 | - | CASSLMGRASYNEQFF | TGTGCCAGCAGCTTAATGGGGCGGGCCTCCTACAATGAGCAGTTCTTC
TRBD1 | TRBJ2-1 | TRBV18 | - | CASSPLDRAVLNEQFF | TGTGCCAGCTCACCACTCGACAGGGCGGTTCTAAATGAGCAGTTCTTC
TRBD2 | TRBJ2-2 | TRBV4-1 | few | CASSQGPLAGAPHGELFF | TGCGCCAGCAGCCAAGGGCCTCTAGCGGGGGCACCTCACGGGGAGCTGTTTTTT
- | TRBJ2-7 | TRBV5-1 | - | CASSLNEAYEQYF | TGCGCCAGCAGCTTGAACGAAGCCTACGAGCAGTACTTC
- | TRBJ2-7 | TRBV28 | - | CASSFGTYYEQYF | TGTGCCAGCAGTTTCGGGACCTACTACGAGCAGTACTTC
- | TRBJ2-1 | TRBV12-3/TRBV12-4 | - | CASSLRLKGNEQFF | TGTGCCAGCAGTTTACGTCTTAAGGGGAATGAGCAGTTCTTC
- | TRBJ2-1 | TRBV29-1 | many | CSVGRNNEQFF | TGCAGCGTTGGGCGGAACAATGAGCAGTTCTTC